The table lists the clone carrying this TCR beta chain with a count of one. The data originate from a study of blood T cell repertoires in COVID-19. Study overall: Sites across the United States, Italy and Spain contributed samples from acute and convalescent COVID-19. PBMCs, B-cell-depleted T cells, or T cells were the source of the cDNA or gDNA that made up the material.

The CDR3 length is 15 residues. Germline V gene sequence: CDR1 SGHRS, CDR2 YFSETQ. Trimming left V 0 bases short and J 3 bases short, with 12 bases between. In the original analysis: Amplification with reference gene primers provided the estimates of nucleated cell counts. Here immunoSEQ multiplex PCR was the method, and the copy in TCRdb shows in-frame clones only, minus some. The V and J calls and clone size come from that table; D and trimming were worked out from the DNA. The table records roughly 50,000 clones, approximately 85% of them present only once. The sequenced sample was peripheral blood. The receptor comes from a man in his sixties with acute or convalescent COVID-19. This chain uses TRBV5-1 with TRBJ1-2; no reliable D call. In DNA, the CDR3 is TGCGCCAGCAGCTTGGGACTGCTGCAAGACTATGGCTACACCTTC. The encoded protein is CASSLGLLQDYGYTF.